This passage covers 19 T cell receptor beta chains from one sample sequenced in a study of T cell responses to AZD1222 COVID-19 vaccine. The data were produced by immunoSEQ multiplex PCR, yet TCRdb's version contains in-frame clones alone and is incomplete. The sample shows approximately 140,000 clones, around 92% of them seen only once. The sample here was peripheral blood, taken on day 0 of AZD1222 vaccination. The receptors originated from an adult in good health.

V gene TRBV7-8 combines with J gene TRBJ2-7; D not resolved. The CDR3 spans 12 residues. Germline values: CDR1 SGHVS, CDR2 FQNEAQ. The V end was cut by 5 bases, the J end by 3 bases, with 8 bases between. In DNA, the CDR3 is TGTGCCAGCAGCATACAGAACTACGAGCAGTACTTC. Protein: CASSIQNYEQYF.

The J gene is TRBJ2-7, the V gene TRBV7-2; no definite D call. Deletions cut 4 bases from V and 4 bases from J, with 14 bases between. From germline, CDR1 is SGHTA and CDR2 FQGNSA. This CDR3 is 14 amino acids long. Here the CDR3 DNA reads TGTGCCAGCAGCTCCGTGTTTCGGTTTTACGAGCAGTACTTC. It is translated as CASSSVFRFYEQYF.

The chain joins TRBV6-5 to TRBJ2-7, with TRBD2 identical over 7 bases. After removal of 8 bases from V and 3 bases from J, the junction contained 7 bases not matched to a gene. This CDR3 has 13 residues. Germline CDR1 is MNHEY and CDR2 is SVGAGI. CDR3 sequence reads: CASGASGIYEQYF. The DNA of the CDR3 is TGTGCCAGCGGGGCTAGCGGCATCTACGAGCAGTACTTC.

This clone was observed once. As DNA, the CDR3 is TGTGCCAGCAGCCAACTCCAGGGGGAAACGGGGGGCTACACCTTC. Protein product: CASSQLQGETGGYTF. V and J are TRBV7-9 and TRBJ1-2, with TRBD1 identical over 7 bases. The CDR3 runs 15 residues. Germline V CDR1 and CDR2: SEHNR, FQNEAQ (reference sequence). The trim removed 5 bases at V and 8 bases at J, leaving 14 bases unmatched. Using reference TRBV7-9 and TRBJ1-2 for the parts outside the CDR3, the full variable domain is DTGVSQNPRHKITKRGQNVTFRCDPISEHNRLYWYRQTLGQGPEFLTYFQNEAQLEKSRLLSDRFSAERPKGSFSTLEIQRTEQGDSAMYLCASSQLQGETGGYTFGSGTRLTVV.

The rearrangement links TRBV6-5 to TRBJ1-1; D gene unclear. The length of the CDR3 is 15 residues. Trimming left V 6 bases short and J 2 bases short, with 16 bases between. Germline V gene data show CDR1 as MNHEY and CDR2 as SVGAGI. CDR3 sequence (DNA): TGTGCCAGCAGGGGCGATCTGTGGGATAACACTGAAGCTTTCTTT. Protein product: CASRGDLWDNTEAFF.

The V gene is TRBV7-2, the J gene TRBJ1-4; TRBD1 agrees at 8 bases. This CDR3 is 16 amino acids long. Trimming cost V 5 bases and J 8 bases; bases outside gene matches: 13. The germline CDR1 and CDR2 sequences are SGHTA and FQGNSA. This CDR3 reads CASSPDPQGAMEKLFF. In DNA, the CDR3 is TGTGCCAGCAGCCCGGACCCTCAGGGGGCTATGGAAAAACTGTTTTTT.

This rearrangement joins TRBV18 to TRBJ1-5, with 9 bases identical to TRBD1. CDR1 and CDR2 from the germline V gene are KGHSH and LQKENI. V shed 4 bases, J shed 6 bases, and the junction held 7 bases outside the gene matches. There are 15 residues in the CDR3. This chain's CDR3 is CASSQTGGGGQPQHF. The CDR3 coding sequence is TGTGCCAGCTCACAGACAGGGGGTGGCGGTCAGCCCCAGCATTTT.

This clone was recorded only once. The J gene is TRBJ2-5, the V gene TRBV12-5; TRBD2 aligns across 7 bases. This CDR3 region has 14 residues. Germline CDR1 is LGHNT and CDR2 is FRNRAP. After removal of 6 bases from V and 3 bases from J, the junction contained 7 bases not matched to a gene. CDR3 in DNA: TGTGCTAGTGGCGTCGGGGGGACGGAAGAGACCCAGTACTTC. It translates to CASGVGGTEETQYF.

As DNA, the CDR3 is TGTGCCAGCAGAATCGGGACAGGGGGCAGCCTCCCTCTCTATGGCTACACCTTC. Translation: CASRIGTGGSLPLYGYTF. The chain has TRBV5-5 and TRBJ1-2, with 12 bases aligning to TRBD1. Per the germline V gene, CDR1 is SGHKS and CDR2 is YYEKEE (reference sequence). The CDR3 runs to 18 residues. V lost 5 bases to trimming and J lost 4 bases; unmatched junction nucleotides: 15.

The V and J genes are TRBV3-1 (or the pseudogene TRBV3-2) and TRBJ2-1; 7 bases align to TRBD2. From germline, CDR1 is LGHDT and CDR2 YNNKEL (reference sequence). Trimming took 4 bases from V and 10 from J; bases not matched to a gene: 13. The CDR3 sequence is 15 residues long. The CDR3 bases are TGTGCCAGCAGCCCGTTCTTGCGGGAGAGTAGAGAGCAGTTCTTC. Its translation: CASSPFLRESREQFF.

The rearrangement joins TRBV6-2 or TRBV6-3 to TRBJ1-2; TRBD1 agrees at 8 bases. Looked up from germline, CDR1 is MNHEY and CDR2 is SVGEGT. The V segment lost 5 bases and the J segment 7 bases; nucleotides outside the gene matches: 15. The CDR3 loop spans 16 amino acids. The CDR3 DNA reads TGTGCCAGCAGTGACGCCCCCGGGACAGGCTTCGGTGGCTACACCTTC. Amino acid sequence: CASSDAPGTGFGGYTF.

The V call is TRBV5-4, the J call TRBJ2-1, with 11 bases lining up with TRBD2. This CDR3 region has 15 residues. Germline V gene lookup returns CDR1 SGHNT and CDR2 YYREEE (reference sequence). Trimming at V came to 4 bases and at J to 7 bases, leaving 7 bases not matched to a gene. The DNA for the CDR3 is TGTGCCAGCAGCCGAACTAGCGGGAGCGGGAATGAGCAGTTCTTC. It codes for CASSRTSGSGNEQFF. The full variable domain, in which reference TRBV5-4 and TRBJ2-1 provide the parts outside the CDR3, is ETGVTQSPTHLIKTRGQQVTLRCSSQSGHNTVSWYQQALGQGPQFIFQYYREEENGRGNFPPRFSGLQFPNYSSELNVNALELDDSALYLCASSRTSGSGNEQFFGPGTRLTVL.

This sequence joins TRBV9 and TRBJ1-1, with D possibly TRBD1 on 6 matching bases. The CDR3 contains 16 residues. Trimming removed 4 bases at V and 0 bases at J, with 16 bases between. Germline V gene data show CDR1 as SGDLS and CDR2 as YYNGEE. The CDR3, as DNA: TGTGCCAGCAGCAACAACCGGGACACCATGAACACTGAAGCTTTCTTT. Translated: CASSNNRDTMNTEAFF.

This chain links TRBV6-5 with TRBJ1-2; D is uncertain. CDR1 MNHEY and CDR2 SVGAGI come from the germline V gene. The CDR3 covers 13 residues. Trimming removed 2 bases at V and 1 base at J, with 5 bases between. The CDR3 is CASSYKDNYGYTF. Here the CDR3 DNA reads TGTGCCAGCAGTTACAAGGATAACTATGGCTACACCTTC.

This sequence joins TRBV6-2 or TRBV6-3 and TRBJ2-1, with TRBD2 identical over 9 bases. Germline CDR1 MNHEY, CDR2 SVGEGT. J was trimmed by 2 bases and V by 1 base; bases with no gene match: 9. This CDR3 has 18 residues. CDR3 sequence reads: CASSYWASGASTYNEQFF. The DNA of the CDR3 is TGTGCCAGCAGTTACTGGGCTAGCGGGGCCTCCACCTACAATGAGCAGTTCTTC.

This sequence joins TRBV18 and TRBJ2-5; TRBD2 matches 9 bases. Germline loops: CDR1 KGHSH, CDR2 LQKENI. This CDR3 has 16 residues. V lost 1 base and J lost 1; bases outside the gene matches: 4. The CDR3 nucleotides read TGTGCCAGCTCACCACTAAGCGGGGGGTCCCAAGAGACCCAGTACTTC. This codes for CASSPLSGGSQETQYF.

This clone was counted only a few times. The chain employs TRBV6-5 and TRBJ2-7, with D perhaps matching TRBD1 (5 bases). The CDR3 loop spans 15 amino acids. Germline V gene sequence: CDR1 MNHEY, CDR2 SVGAGI. Deletions cut 0 bases from V and 6 bases from J, with 15 bases between. The CDR3 nucleotides read TGTGCCAGCAGTTACTCCCGGCAGGGCCACCGCGAGCAGTACTTC. Translating it yields CASSYSRQGHREQYF.

The V call is TRBV9, the J call TRBJ2-1, with 7 nucleotides matching TRBD2. Germline CDR1 SGDLS, CDR2 YYNGEE. J was trimmed by 6 bases and V by 3 bases; bases with no gene match: 3. The CDR3 covers 13 residues. CDR3 in DNA: TGTGCCAGCAGCGCCAGACTAGCCAATGAGCAGTTCTTC. Protein product: CASSARLANEQFF.

This clone was recorded only once. V is TRBV19 and J is TRBJ1-2; TRBD1 matches at 10 bases. V shed 4 bases, J shed 3 bases, and the junction held 11 bases outside the gene matches. Germline CDR1 reads LNHDA; CDR2 reads SQIVND (reference sequence). The CDR3 is 17 amino acids. CDR3 amino acids: CASSTTDRGQPHYGYTF. CDR3 bases: TGTGCCAGTAGTACCACTGACAGGGGGCAACCTCACTATGGCTACACCTTC.